This T cell receptor (beta chain) is drawn from a study of T cell responses to AZD1222 COVID-19 vaccine. V lost 2 bases and J 6 bases, leaving 8 bases between the germline ends. Germline V gene data show CDR1 as MNHEY and CDR2 as SVGAGI. This CDR3 comprises 12 residues. Data came from immunoSEQ multiplex PCR; TCRdb stores just in-frame clones and leaves some out. The sample gives 250,000 to 300,000 clones, around 93% of which show up once; 0.55% is in the top ten. V usage is TRBV6-5 and J usage is TRBJ2-7; no clear D. Here the sequenced sample was peripheral blood, taken 28 days after the second AZD1222 dose. The source of this sequence is an adult who received the AZD1222 COVID-19 vaccine. The CDR3 reads CASSYRGAEQYF. CDR3 in DNA: TGTGCCAGCAGTTACCGAGGTGCCGAGCAGTACTTC.